What follows is one TCR beta chain and its context. The antigen is undetermined. This sample is part of a study of OX40 agonist ivuxolimab in advanced cancers. The wider study: Patients with prior anti-PD-1, anti-PD-L1 or anti-CTLA-4 therapy were eligible; about 41% had some. The study, taken as a whole, reports: Expanded clones tended on average to be more numerous among CD8+ T cells than CD4+. Partial responders dosed at 0.1-3.0 mg/kg displayed clonal expansion ranking among the lowest.

Blood was sampled at baseline, cycle 4 day 1, and cycle 7 day 1. The assay was immunoSEQ multiplex PCR, and TCRdb's table has in-frame clones only and misses some. The sample contains about 95,000 clones, 75% to 95% of which appear only once. The material sequenced was CD4+ or CD8+ T cells sorted from blood, taken in a trial of the OX40 agonist ivuxolimab. This TCR derives from an adult with an advanced solid tumor such as melanoma, head and neck, liver or kidney cancer.

The CDR3 sequence: CASSIWAANYGYTF. The CDR3 DNA reads TGTGCCAGTAGTATATGGGCGGCTAACTATGGCTACACCTTC. The V gene is TRBV19, the J gene TRBJ1-2; D is uncertain. This CDR3 is 14 amino acids long. The V end lost 2 bases, the J end lost 0 bases, and 7 bases lay between the germline ends. Germline lookup yields CDR1 LNHDA and CDR2 SQIVND (reference sequence).